This is a list of T cell receptor beta chains from one sample in a study of monozygotic twins with inflammatory bowel disease. TCRdb reprocessed the 5' RACE reads; each CDR3 protein has one entry and no DNA is given. The sample holds a few hundred thousand distinct CDR3 sequences. Material for sequencing was blood. Every receptor here comes from a human donor with ulcerative colitis or Crohn's disease, or a healthy co-twin of an affected twin (not recorded which). Each CDR3 is given with its conserved first and last residue. The order of the fields is J gene, CDR3 length, V gene, CDR3 protein.

j_gene: TRBJ2-2; len: 14; v_gene: TRBV20-1; CDR3aa: CSAMRWGGVGELFF
j_gene: TRBJ2-3; len: 16; v_gene: TRBV7-2; CDR3aa: CASSLMGNRASDTQYF
j_gene: TRBJ2-3; len: 16; v_gene: TRBV3-1; CDR3aa: CASSRSGRGGPDTQYF
j_gene: TRBJ2-7; len: 17; v_gene: TRBV18; CDR3aa: CASSPEPPLQGAYEQYF
j_gene: TRBJ1-1; len: 13; v_gene: TRBV4-1; CDR3aa: CASSQGQNTEAFF
j_gene: TRBJ1-1; len: 14; v_gene: TRBV6-4; CDR3aa: CASSAYPRAAEAFF
j_gene: TRBJ2-5; len: 15; v_gene: TRBV20-1; CDR3aa: CSAPGVAGAQETQYF
j_gene: TRBJ2-7; len: 14; v_gene: TRBV10-3; CDR3aa: CAIGTGVQAYEQYF
j_gene: TRBJ1-4; len: 17; v_gene: TRBV18; CDR3aa: CASSPVTLQDVGEKLFF
j_gene: TRBJ2-7; len: 16; v_gene: TRBV15; CDR3aa: CATSRGIGQGAREQYF
j_gene: TRBJ1-1; len: 14; v_gene: TRBV6-5; CDR3aa: CASSYAGSYTEAFF
j_gene: TRBJ2-1; len: 16; v_gene: TRBV5-1; CDR3aa: CASSLEGDFSYNEQFF
j_gene: TRBJ2-3; len: 18; v_gene: TRBV29-1; CDR3aa: CSVPETMGTGGRTDTQYF
j_gene: TRBJ2-1; len: 15; v_gene: TRBV11-2; CDR3aa: CASSLDHGGYNEQFF
j_gene: TRBJ2-3; len: 16; v_gene: TRBV5-4; CDR3aa: CASSFVGRMITDTQYF
j_gene: TRBJ1-1; len: 15; v_gene: TRBV7-2; CDR3aa: CASSLGWTGVTEAFF
j_gene: TRBJ1-4; len: 14; v_gene: TRBV5-5; CDR3aa: CASSLDRAYEKLFF
j_gene: TRBJ1-3; len: 13; v_gene: TRBV7-9; CDR3aa: CAGRQIGMDTIYF
j_gene: TRBJ2-5; len: 14; v_gene: TRBV5-1; CDR3aa: CASSLAQNQETQYF
j_gene: TRBJ2-7; len: 12; v_gene: TRBV5-6; CDR3aa: CASSLAYYEQYF
j_gene: TRBJ2-7; len: 16; v_gene: TRBV2; CDR3aa: CASSDPDGTGTYEQYF
j_gene: TRBJ2-7; len: 15; v_gene: TRBV12-3/TRBV12-4; CDR3aa: CASSLGRMVPYEQYF
j_gene: TRBJ2-5; len: 20; v_gene: TRBV5-1; CDR3aa: CASSLTPPGQGATSQETQYF
j_gene: TRBJ1-1; len: 12; v_gene: TRBV20-1; CDR3aa: CSARAPNTEAFF
j_gene: TRBJ1-1; len: 18; v_gene: TRBV7-8; CDR3aa: CASSLNLGTGVMNTEAFF
j_gene: TRBJ2-6; len: 21; v_gene: TRBV10-3; CDR3aa: CAISESRLAGGRRSGANVLTF
j_gene: TRBJ2-5; len: 16; v_gene: TRBV27; CDR3aa: CASSLLGQLFQETQYF
j_gene: TRBJ1-1; len: 12; v_gene: TRBV5-1; CDR3aa: CASSLAGVYAFF
j_gene: TRBJ2-5; len: 12; v_gene: TRBV5-1; CDR3aa: CASSLDLAAQYF
j_gene: TRBJ1-4; len: 15; v_gene: TRBV20-1; CDR3aa: CSARGTGRKNEKLFF
j_gene: TRBJ2-7; len: 14; v_gene: TRBV20-1; CDR3aa: CSARGTTSSYEQYF
j_gene: TRBJ2-7; len: 15; v_gene: TRBV5-1; CDR3aa: CASSFGDSEPYEQYF
j_gene: TRBJ2-2; len: 16; v_gene: TRBV29-1; CDR3aa: CSVEDPGQGATGELFF
j_gene: TRBJ1-1; len: 15; v_gene: TRBV29-1; CDR3aa: CSCRGGWGMNTEAFF
j_gene: TRBJ2-1; len: 17; v_gene: TRBV20-1; CDR3aa: CSAPWRGSALRYNEQFF
j_gene: TRBJ2-7; len: 16; v_gene: TRBV12-3/TRBV12-4; CDR3aa: CASSFFGRGGSDEQYF
j_gene: TRBJ2-7; len: 14; v_gene: TRBV27; CDR3aa: CASSFRDGNYEQYF
j_gene: TRBJ2-3; len: 15; v_gene: TRBV11-2; CDR3aa: CATSQLVAGVDTQYF
j_gene: TRBJ1-1; len: 16; v_gene: TRBV9; CDR3aa: CASSEDRVYKNTEAFF
j_gene: TRBJ2-7; len: 16; v_gene: TRBV4-1; CDR3aa: CASSQDPARAIYEQYF
j_gene: TRBJ1-1; len: 13; v_gene: TRBV9; CDR3aa: CASSEGQNTEAFF
j_gene: TRBJ2-7; len: 15; v_gene: TRBV28; CDR3aa: CASSFVGGNYLEQYF
j_gene: TRBJ2-7; len: 13; v_gene: TRBV25-1; CDR3aa: CASSERSQNKQYF
j_gene: TRBJ1-1; len: 13; v_gene: TRBV24-1; CDR3aa: CATIWAMNTEAFF
j_gene: TRBJ2-2; len: 13; v_gene: TRBV14; CDR3aa: CASREQGYGELFF
j_gene: TRBJ1-1; len: 14; v_gene: TRBV29-1; CDR3aa: CSVGWGTLVTEAFF
j_gene: TRBJ2-1; len: 15; v_gene: TRBV7-7; CDR3aa: CASSSTGASGNEQFF
j_gene: TRBJ1-5; len: 14; v_gene: TRBV5-1; CDR3aa: CASSWTAGDQPQHF
j_gene: TRBJ2-7; len: 14; v_gene: TRBV3-1; CDR3aa: CASSQMEASYEQYF
j_gene: TRBJ2-1; len: 16; v_gene: TRBV7-2; CDR3aa: CASSLEGQYPYNEQFF
j_gene: TRBJ2-2; len: 15; v_gene: TRBV2; CDR3aa: CASKETVANTGELFF
j_gene: TRBJ2-1; len: 16; v_gene: TRBV18; CDR3aa: CASSTDRGSAYNEQFF